This T cell receptor (beta chain) was observed in a study of shared clonotypes between healthy human individuals. Overall study results and limits: The naive CD4 repertoires of a handful of donors were compared, and roughly 5% of clonotypes were shared.

Note on this clone: The antigen remains unidentified.

It was about 210 ng DNA, some 30,000 T cell genomes, that sorted-subset replicate PCRs used. The protocol was immunoSEQ multiplex PCR, while the TCRdb copy is restricted to in-frame clones and leaves out a portion. This table has around 2.5 million clones, approximately 93% appearing once. V was trimmed by 0 bases and J by 6 bases, leaving 12 bases between them. The CDR3 loop spans 15 amino acids. Per germline, CDR1 SEHNR and CDR2 FQNEAQ (reference sequence). Donors were healthy HIV-negative adults without recently reported acute infections or vaccinations. Sequenced input: naive CD4+ T cells from PBMCs. Stated subset: CD45RA+ positively selected. This TCR was sampled from a man between 18 and 35 years old in good health. Some clones in this sample may be carry-over from other donors' samples. J is TRBJ2-1 and V is TRBV7-9; D may be TRBD1 or TRBD2 (5 bases each). The DNA of the CDR3 is TGTGCCAGCAGCTTAGCGCTCGGGGCTTCCAATGAGCAGTTCTTC. Its translation: CASSLALGASNEQFF.